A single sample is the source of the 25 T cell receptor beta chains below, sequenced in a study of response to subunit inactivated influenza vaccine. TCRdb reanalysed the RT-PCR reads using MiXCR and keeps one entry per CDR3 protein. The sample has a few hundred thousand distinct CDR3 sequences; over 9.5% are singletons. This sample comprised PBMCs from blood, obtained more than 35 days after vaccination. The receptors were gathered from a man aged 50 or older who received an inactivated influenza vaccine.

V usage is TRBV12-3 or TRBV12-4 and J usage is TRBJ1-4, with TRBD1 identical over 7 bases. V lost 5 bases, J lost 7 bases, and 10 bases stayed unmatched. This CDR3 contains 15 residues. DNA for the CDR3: TGTGCCAGCAGTCCCTTACAGGGGAAGGGTGAAAAACTGTTTTTT. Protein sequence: CASSPLQGKGEKLFF.

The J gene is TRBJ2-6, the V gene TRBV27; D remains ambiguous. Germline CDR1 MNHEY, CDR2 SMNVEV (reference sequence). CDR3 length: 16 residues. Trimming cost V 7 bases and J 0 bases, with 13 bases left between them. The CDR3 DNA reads TGTGCCAGCAAGGAAAGGCACCTCTCTGGGGCCAACGTCCTGACTTTC. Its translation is CASKERHLSGANVLTF.

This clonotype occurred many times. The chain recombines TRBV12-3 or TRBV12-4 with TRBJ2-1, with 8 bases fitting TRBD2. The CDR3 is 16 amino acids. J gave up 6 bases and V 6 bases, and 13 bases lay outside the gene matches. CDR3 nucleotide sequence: TGTGCCAGCAGCTCTACGGGACTAGGCCGTAGCAATGAGCAGTTCTTC. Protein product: CASSSTGLGRSNEQFF.

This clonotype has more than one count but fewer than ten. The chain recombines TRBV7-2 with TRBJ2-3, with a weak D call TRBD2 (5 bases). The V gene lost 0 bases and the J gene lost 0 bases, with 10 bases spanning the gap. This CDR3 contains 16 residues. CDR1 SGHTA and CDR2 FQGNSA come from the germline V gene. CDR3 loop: CASSLALSGSTDTQYF. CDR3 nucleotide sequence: TGTGCCAGCAGCTTAGCGCTAAGCGGTAGCACAGATACGCAGTATTTT. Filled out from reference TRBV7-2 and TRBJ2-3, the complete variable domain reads GAGVSQSPSNKVTEKGKDVELRCDPISGHTALYWYRQSLGQGLEFLIYFQGNSAPDKSGLPSDRFSAERTGGSVSTLTIQRTQQEDSAVYLCASSLALSGSTDTQYFGPGTRLTVL.

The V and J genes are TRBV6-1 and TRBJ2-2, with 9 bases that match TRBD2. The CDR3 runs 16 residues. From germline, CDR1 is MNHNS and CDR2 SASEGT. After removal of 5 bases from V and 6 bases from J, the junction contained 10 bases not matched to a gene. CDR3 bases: TGTGCCAGCAGTCCCCCCTCGAGCGGGAGGCCCGGGGAGCTGTTTTTT. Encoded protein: CASSPPSSGRPGELFF.

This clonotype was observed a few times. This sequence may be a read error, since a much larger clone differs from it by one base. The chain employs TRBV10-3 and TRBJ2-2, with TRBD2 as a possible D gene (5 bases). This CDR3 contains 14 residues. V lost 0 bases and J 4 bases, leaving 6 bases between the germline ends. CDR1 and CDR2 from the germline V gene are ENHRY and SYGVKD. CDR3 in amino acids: CAISESEVTGELFF. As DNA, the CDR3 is TGTGCCATCAGTGAGTCGGAGGTCACCGGGGAGCTGTTTTTT.

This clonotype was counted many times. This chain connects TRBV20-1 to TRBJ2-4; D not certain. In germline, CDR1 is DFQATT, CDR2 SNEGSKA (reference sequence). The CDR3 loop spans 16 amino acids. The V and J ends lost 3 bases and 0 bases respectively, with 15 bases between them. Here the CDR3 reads CSASLDRALAKNIQYF. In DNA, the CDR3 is TGCAGTGCTAGCCTTGACCGGGCCCTAGCCAAAAACATTCAGTACTTC.

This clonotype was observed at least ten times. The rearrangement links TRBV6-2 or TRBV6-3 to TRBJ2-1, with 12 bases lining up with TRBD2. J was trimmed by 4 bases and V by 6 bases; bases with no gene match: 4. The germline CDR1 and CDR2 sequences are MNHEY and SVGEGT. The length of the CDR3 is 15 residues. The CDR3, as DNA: TGTGCCAGCAGCCCCACTAGCGGGGGGTACAATGAGCAGTTCTTC. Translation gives CASSPTSGGYNEQFF.

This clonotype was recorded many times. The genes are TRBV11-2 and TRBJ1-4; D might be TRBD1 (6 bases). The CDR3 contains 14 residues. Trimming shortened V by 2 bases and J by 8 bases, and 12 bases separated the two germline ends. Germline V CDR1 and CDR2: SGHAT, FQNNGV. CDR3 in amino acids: CASSLSGGREKLFF. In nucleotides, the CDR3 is TGTGCCAGCAGCTTATCGGGGGGCAGGGAAAAACTGTTTTTT.

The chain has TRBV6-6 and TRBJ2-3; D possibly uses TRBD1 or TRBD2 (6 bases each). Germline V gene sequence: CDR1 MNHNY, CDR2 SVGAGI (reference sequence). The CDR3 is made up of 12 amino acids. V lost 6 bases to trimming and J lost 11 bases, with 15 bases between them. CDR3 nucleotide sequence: TGTGCCAGCAGCGCCCCCGGGGGCTTGCAGTATTTT. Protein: CASSAPGGLQYF.

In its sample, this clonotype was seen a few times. The CDR3 sequence: CASSLGIETYEQYF. CDR3 nucleotide sequence: TGTGCCAGCAGCCTCGGAATTGAGACCTACGAGCAGTACTTC. The chain recombines TRBV28 with TRBJ2-7, with D uncertain. This CDR3 is 14 amino acids long. CDR1 is MDHEN and CDR2 is SYDVKM in the germline V gene. V was shortened by 6 bases and J by 2 bases, with 14 bases between the two germline ends.

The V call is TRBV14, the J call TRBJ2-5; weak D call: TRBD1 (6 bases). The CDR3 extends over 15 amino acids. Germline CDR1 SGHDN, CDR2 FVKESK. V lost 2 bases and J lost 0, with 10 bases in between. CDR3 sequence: CASSQPQGNQETQYF. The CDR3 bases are TGTGCCAGCAGCCAACCACAGGGAAACCAAGAGACCCAGTACTTC.

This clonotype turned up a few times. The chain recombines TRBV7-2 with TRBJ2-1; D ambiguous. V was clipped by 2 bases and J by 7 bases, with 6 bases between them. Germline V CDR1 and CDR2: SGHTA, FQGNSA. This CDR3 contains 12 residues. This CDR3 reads CASSLNQNEQFF. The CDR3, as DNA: TGTGCCAGCAGCTTAAATCAAAATGAGCAGTTCTTC. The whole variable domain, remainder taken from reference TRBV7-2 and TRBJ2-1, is GAGVSQSPSNKVTEKGKDVELRCDPISGHTALYWYRQSLGQGLEFLIYFQGNSAPDKSGLPSDRFSAERTGGSVSTLTIQRTQQEDSAVYLCASSLNQNEQFFGPGTRLTVL.

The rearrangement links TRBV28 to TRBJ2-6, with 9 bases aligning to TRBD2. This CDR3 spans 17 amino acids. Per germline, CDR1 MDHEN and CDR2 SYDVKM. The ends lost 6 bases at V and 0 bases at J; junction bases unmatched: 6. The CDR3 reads CASRRRLADSGANVLTF. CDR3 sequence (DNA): TGTGCCAGCAGAAGAAGACTAGCGGACTCTGGGGCCAACGTCCTGACTTTC.

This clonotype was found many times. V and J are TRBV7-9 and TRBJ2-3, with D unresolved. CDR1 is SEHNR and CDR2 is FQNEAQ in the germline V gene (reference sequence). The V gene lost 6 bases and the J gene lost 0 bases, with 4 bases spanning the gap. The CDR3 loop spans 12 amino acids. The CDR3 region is CASRTSTDTQYF. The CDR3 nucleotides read TGTGCCAGCAGGACTAGCACAGATACGCAGTATTTT. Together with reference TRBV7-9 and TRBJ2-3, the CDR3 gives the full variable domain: DTGVSQNPRHKITKRGQNVTFRCDPISEHNRLYWYRQTLGQGPEFLTYFQNEAQLEKSRLLSDRFSAERPKGSFSTLEIQRTEQGDSAMYLCASRTSTDTQYFGPGTRLTVL.

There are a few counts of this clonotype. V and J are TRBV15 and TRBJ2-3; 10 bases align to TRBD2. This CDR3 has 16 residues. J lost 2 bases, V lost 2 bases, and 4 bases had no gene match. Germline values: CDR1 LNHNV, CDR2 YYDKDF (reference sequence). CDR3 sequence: CATSRSLAGVTDTQYF. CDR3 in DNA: TGTGCCACCAGCAGATCTCTAGCGGGGGTCACAGATACGCAGTATTTT.

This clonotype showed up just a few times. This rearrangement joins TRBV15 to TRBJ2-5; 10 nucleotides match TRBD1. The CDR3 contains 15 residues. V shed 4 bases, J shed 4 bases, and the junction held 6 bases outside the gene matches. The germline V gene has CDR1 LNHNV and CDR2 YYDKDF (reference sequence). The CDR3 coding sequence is TGTGCCACCAGCAAACGGACAGGGGGAGGAGAGACCCAGTACTTC. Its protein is CATSKRTGGGETQYF.

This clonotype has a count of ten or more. The DNA of the CDR3 is TGTGCCAGCAGTTTGGGCAGGGCCGCGAACACCGGGGAGCTGTTTTTT. Translation: CASSLGRAANTGELFF. This chain joins TRBV12-3 or TRBV12-4 and TRBJ2-2, with TRBD1 as a possible D gene (5 bases). V was shortened by 3 bases and J by 0 bases, with 11 bases between the two germline ends. This CDR3 region has 16 residues.

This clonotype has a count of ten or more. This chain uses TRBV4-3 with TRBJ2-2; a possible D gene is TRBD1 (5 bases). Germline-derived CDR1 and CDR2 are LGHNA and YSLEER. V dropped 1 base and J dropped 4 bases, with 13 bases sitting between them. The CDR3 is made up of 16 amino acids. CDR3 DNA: TGCGCCAGCAGCCAAGTTTCAGGGTTTGGCACCGGGGAGCTGTTTTTT. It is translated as CASSQVSGFGTGELFF.

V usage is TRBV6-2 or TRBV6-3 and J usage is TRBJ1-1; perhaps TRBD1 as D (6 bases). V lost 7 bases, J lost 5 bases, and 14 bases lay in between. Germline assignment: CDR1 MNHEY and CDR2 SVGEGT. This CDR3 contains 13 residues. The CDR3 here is CASIKGGQTEAFF. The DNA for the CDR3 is TGTGCCAGCATTAAAGGGGGTCAAACTGAAGCTTTCTTT.

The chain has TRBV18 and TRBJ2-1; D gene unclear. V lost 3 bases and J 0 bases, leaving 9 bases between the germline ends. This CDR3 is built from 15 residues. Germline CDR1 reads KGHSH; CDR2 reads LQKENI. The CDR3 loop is CASSPDPSSYNEQFF. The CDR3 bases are TGTGCCAGCTCACCGGACCCTAGCTCCTACAATGAGCAGTTCTTC.

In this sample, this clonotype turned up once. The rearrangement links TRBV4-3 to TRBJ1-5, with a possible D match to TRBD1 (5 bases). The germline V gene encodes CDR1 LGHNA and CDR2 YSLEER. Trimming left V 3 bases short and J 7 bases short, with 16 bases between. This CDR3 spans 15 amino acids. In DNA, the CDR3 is TGCGCCAGCAGCCAGGGGCTCAGCGTCGGACAGCCCCAGCATTTT. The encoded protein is CASSQGLSVGQPQHF.

CDR3: CASNLVYNSPLHF. The CDR3 DNA sequence: TGTGCCAGCAACTTGGTTTACAATTCACCCCTCCACTTT. V usage is TRBV28 and J usage is TRBJ1-6; D unclear. This CDR3 contains 13 residues. Trimming cost V 7 bases and J 7 bases, with 11 bases left between them. Looked up from germline, CDR1 is MDHEN and CDR2 is SYDVKM. The variable domain in full, with the rest retrieved from reference TRBV28 and TRBJ1-6, is DVKVTQSSRYLVKRTGEKVFLECVQDMDHENMFWYRQDPGLGLRLIYFSYDVKMKEKGDIPEGYSVSREKKERFSLILESASTNQTSMYLCASNLVYNSPLHFGNGTRLTVT.

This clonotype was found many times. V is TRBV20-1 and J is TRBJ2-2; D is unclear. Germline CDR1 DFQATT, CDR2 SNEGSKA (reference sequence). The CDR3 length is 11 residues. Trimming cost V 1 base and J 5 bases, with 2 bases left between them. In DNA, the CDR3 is TGCAGTGCTAGAGGAACCGGGGAGCTGTTTTTT. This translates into CSARGTGELFF.

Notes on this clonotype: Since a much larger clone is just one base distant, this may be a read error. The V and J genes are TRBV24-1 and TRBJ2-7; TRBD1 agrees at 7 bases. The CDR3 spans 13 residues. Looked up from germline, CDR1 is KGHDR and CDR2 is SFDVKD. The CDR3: CATSRDSLDEQCF. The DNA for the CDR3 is TGTGCCACCAGCAGGGACAGCCTAGACGAGCAGTGCTTC.